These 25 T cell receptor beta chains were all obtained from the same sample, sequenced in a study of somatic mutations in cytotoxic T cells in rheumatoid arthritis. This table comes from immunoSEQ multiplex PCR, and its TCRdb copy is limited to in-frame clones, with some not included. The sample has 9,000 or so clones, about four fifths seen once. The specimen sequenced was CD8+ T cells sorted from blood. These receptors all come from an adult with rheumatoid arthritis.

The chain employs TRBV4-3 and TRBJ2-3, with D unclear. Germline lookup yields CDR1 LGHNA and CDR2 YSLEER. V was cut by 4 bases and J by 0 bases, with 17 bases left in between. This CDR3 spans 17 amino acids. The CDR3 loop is CASSRNADIASTDTQYF. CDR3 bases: TGCGCCAGCAGCCGGAACGCCGACATTGCTAGCACAGATACGCAGTATTTT.

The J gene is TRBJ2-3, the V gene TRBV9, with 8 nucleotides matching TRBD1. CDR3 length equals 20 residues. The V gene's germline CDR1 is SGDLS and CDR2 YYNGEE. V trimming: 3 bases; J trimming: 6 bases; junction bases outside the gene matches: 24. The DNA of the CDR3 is TGTGCCAGCAGCGGACTACCGGGGATTCAAAACAGGGGGAGTTGGGATACGCAGTATTTT. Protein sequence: CASSGLPGIQNRGSWDTQYF.

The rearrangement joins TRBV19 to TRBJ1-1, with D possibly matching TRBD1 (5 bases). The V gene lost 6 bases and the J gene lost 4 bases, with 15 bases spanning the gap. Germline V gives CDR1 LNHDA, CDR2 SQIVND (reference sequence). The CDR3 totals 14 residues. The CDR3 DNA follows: TGTGCCAGTAGCCCGACGGGGGGGAGCACTGAAGCTTTCTTT. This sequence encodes CASSPTGGSTEAFF. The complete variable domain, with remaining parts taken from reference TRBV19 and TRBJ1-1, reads DGGITQSPKYLFRKEGQNVTLSCEQNLNHDAMYWYRQDPGQGLRLIYYSQIVNDFQKGDIAEGYSVSREKKESFPLTVTSAQKNPTAFYLCASSPTGGSTEAFFGQGTRLTVV.

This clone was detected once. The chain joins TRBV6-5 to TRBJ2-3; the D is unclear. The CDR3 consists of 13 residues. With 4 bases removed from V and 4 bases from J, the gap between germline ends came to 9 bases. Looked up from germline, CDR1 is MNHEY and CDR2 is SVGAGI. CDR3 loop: CASSLRLADTQYF. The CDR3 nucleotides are TGTGCCAGCAGTTTAAGACTGGCAGATACGCAGTATTTT.

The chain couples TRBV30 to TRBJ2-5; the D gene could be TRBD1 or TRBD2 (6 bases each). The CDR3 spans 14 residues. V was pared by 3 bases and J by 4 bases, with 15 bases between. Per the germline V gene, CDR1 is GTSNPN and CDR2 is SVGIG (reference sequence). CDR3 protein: CAWSAGGAGETQYF. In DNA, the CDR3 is TGTGCCTGGAGCGCCGGGGGCGCAGGAGAGACCCAGTACTTC.

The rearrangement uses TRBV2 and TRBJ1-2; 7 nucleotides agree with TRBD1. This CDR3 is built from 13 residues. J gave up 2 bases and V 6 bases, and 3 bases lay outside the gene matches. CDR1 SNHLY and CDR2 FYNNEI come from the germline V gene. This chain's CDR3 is CASSKTGNYGYTF. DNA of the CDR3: TGTGCCAGCAGCAAGACAGGGAACTATGGCTACACCTTC.

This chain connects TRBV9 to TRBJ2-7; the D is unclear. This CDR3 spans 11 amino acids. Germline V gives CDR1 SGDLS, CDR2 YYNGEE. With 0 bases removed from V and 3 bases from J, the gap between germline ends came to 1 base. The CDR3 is CASSVGYEQYV. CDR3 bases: TGTGCCAGCAGCGTAGGCTACGAGCAGTACGTC.

The CDR3 is CASSFEANTEAFF. In DNA, the CDR3 is TGTGCCAGCAGTTTTGAAGCTAACACTGAAGCTTTCTTT. The chain joins TRBV2 to TRBJ1-1; D not resolved. V gave up 5 bases and J gave up 2 bases, with 9 bases separating them. The germline CDR1 and CDR2 sequences are SNHLY and FYNNEI. The CDR3 length is 13 residues.

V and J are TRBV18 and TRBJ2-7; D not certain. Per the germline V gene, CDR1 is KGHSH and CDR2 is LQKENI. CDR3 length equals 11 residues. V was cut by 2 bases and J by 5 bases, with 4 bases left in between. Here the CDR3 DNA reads TGTGCCAGCTCACCAGGTGACGAGCAGTACTTC. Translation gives CASSPGDEQYF.

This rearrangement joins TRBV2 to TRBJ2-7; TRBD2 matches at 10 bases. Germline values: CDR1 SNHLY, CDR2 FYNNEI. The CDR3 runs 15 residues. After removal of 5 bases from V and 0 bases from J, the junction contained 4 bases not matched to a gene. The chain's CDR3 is CASSFWTSGSYEQYF. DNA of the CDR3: TGTGCCAGCAGTTTCTGGACTAGCGGCTCCTACGAGCAGTACTTC.

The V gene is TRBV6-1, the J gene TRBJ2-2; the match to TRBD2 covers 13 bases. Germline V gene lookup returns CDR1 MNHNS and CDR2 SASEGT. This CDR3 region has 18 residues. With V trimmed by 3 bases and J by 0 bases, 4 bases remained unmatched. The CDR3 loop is CASSEGLAGISNTGELFF. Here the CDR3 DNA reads TGTGCCAGCAGTGAGGGACTAGCGGGGATCTCGAACACCGGGGAGCTGTTTTTT.

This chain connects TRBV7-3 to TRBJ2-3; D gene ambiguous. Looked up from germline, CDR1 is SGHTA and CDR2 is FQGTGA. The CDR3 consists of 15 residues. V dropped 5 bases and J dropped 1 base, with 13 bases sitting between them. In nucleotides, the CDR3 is TGTGCCAGCAGCCCCCGCCCATCTGGCACAGATACGCAGTATTTT. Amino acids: CASSPRPSGTDTQYF. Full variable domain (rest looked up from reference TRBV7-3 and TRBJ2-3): GAGVSQTPSNKVTEKGKYVELRCDPISGHTALYWYRQSLGQGPEFLIYFQGTGAADDSGLPNDRFFAVRPEGSVSTLKIQRTERGDSAVYLCASSPRPSGTDTQYFGPGTRLTVL.

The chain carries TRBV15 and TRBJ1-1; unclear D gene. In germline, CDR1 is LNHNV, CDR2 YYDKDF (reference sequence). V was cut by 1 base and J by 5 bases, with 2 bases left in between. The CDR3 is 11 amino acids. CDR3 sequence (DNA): TGTGCCACCAGCAGAGGAACTGAAGCTTTCTTT. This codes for CATSRGTEAFF.

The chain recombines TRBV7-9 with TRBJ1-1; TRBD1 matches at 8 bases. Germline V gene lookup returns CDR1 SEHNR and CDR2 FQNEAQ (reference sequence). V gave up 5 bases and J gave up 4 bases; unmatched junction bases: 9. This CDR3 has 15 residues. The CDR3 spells CASSPPQGASTEAFF. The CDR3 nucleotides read TGTGCCAGCAGCCCGCCCCAGGGGGCTAGCACTGAAGCTTTCTTT.

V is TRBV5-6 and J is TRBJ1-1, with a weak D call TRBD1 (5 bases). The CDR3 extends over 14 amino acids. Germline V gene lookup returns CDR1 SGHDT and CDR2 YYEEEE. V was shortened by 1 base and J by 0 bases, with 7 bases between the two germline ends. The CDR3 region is CASSLRGLNTEAFF. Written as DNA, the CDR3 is TGTGCCAGCAGCTTGAGGGGATTGAACACTGAAGCTTTCTTT.

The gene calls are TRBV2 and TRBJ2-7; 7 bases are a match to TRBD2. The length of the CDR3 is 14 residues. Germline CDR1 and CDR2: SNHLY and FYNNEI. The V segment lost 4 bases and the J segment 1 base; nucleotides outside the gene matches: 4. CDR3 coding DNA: TGTGCCAGCAGTGGGGGAGGGGCTTCCTACGAGCAGTACTTC. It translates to CASSGGGASYEQYF.

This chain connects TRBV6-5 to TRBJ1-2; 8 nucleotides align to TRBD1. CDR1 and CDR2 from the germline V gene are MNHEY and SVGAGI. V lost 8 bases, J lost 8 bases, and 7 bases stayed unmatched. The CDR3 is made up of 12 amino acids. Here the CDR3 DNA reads TGTGCCAGCGGGTACACAGGGGGGGGCTACACCTTC. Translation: CASGYTGGGYTF.

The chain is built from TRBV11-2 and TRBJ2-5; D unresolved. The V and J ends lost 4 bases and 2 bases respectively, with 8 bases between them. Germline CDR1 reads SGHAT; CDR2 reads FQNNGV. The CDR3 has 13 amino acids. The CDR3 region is CASSSFYQETQYF. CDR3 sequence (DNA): TGTGCCAGCAGCTCGTTTTATCAAGAGACCCAGTACTTC.

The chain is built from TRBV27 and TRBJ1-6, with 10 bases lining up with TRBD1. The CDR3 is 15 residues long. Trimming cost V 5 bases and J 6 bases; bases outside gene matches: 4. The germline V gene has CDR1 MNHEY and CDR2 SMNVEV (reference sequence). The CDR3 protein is CASSPRTGGNSPLHF. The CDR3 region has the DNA TGTGCCAGCAGTCCTCGGACAGGGGGTAATTCACCCCTCCACTTT.

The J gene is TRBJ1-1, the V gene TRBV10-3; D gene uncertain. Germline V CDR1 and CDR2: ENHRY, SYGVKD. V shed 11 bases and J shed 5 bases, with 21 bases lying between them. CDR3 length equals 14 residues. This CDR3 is CASGLSKKATEAFF. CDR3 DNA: TGTGCCTCCGGACTTAGCAAAAAGGCTACTGAAGCTTTCTTT.

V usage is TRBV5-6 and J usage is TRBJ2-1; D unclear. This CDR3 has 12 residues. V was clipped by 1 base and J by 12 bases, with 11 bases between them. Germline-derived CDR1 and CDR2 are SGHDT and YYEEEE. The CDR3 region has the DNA TGTGCCAGCAGCTTGAATCAGCTCGGGCAGTTCTTC. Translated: CASSLNQLGQFF.

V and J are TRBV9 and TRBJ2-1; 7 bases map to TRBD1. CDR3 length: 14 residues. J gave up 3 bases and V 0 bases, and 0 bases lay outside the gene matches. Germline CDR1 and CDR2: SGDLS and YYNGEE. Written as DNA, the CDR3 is TGTGCCAGCAGCGTAGGGACAGGCTACAATGAGCAGTTCTTC. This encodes CASSVGTGYNEQFF.

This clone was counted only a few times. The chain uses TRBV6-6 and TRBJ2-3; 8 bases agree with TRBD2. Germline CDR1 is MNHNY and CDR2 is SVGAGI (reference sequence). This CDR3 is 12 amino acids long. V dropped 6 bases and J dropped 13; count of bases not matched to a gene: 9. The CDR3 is CASSSTSGDEYF. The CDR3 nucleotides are TGTGCCAGCAGCAGCACTAGCGGAGACGAGTATTTT.

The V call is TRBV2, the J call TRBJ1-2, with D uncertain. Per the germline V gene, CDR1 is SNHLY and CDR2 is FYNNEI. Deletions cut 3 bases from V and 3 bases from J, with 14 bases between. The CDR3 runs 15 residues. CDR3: CASSDNPSPHYGYTF. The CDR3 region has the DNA TGTGCCAGCAGTGACAACCCTAGCCCCCACTATGGCTACACCTTC.

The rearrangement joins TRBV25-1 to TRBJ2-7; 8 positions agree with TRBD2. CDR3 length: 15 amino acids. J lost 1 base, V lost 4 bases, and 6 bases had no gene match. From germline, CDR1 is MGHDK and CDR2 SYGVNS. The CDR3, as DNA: TGTGCCAGCAGTGTGATAGCGGGGCCTTCCTACGAGCAGTACTTC. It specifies CASSVIAGPSYEQYF.